Shown below are 12 T cell receptor beta chains from a single sample sequenced in a study of cytomegalovirus exposure and HLA in healthy donors. PCR used 60 Vbeta primers and 13 Jbeta primers. Produced via immunoSEQ multiplex PCR; TCRdb's table is partial and in-frame only. The sample consists of under 70,000 clones, approximately 71% of them appearing once. The sequencing sample was made of PBMCs. All receptors derive from a woman aged 30 to 39 in good health and CMV-seronegative.

The chain has TRBV4-3 and TRBJ1-1, with 9 bases identical to TRBD1. The germline V gene has CDR1 LGHNA and CDR2 YSLEER. J lost 1 base, V lost 1 base, and 1 base had no gene match. The CDR3 covers 15 residues. CDR3 bases: TGCGCCAGCAGCCAAGGGGGACAGGGGAACACTGAAGCTTTCTTT. Translated: CASSQGGQGNTEAFF.

This chain joins TRBV11-3 and TRBJ1-2; TRBD1 might be the D (5 bases). V was trimmed by 3 bases and J by 8 bases, leaving 13 bases between them. The CDR3 covers 13 residues. Germline V gives CDR1 SGHNT, CDR2 YENEEA. In DNA, the CDR3 is TGTGCCAGCAGCTTGACGGGGGTTGGGGGCTACACCTTC. It yields the protein CASSLTGVGGYTF. Full variable domain (outside the CDR3, taken from reference TRBV11-3 and TRBJ1-2): EAGVVQSPRYKIIEKKQPVAFWCNPISGHNTLYWYLQNLGQGPELLIRYENEEAVDDSQLPKDRFSAERLKGVDSTLKIQPAELGDSAVYLCASSLTGVGGYTFGSGTRLTVV.

This clone was picked up a small number of times. The genes are TRBV6-6 and TRBJ2-5; a weak D match, TRBD2 (7 bases). Trimming cost V 8 bases and J 5 bases, with 18 bases left between them. The germline gives CDR1 MNHNY, CDR2 SVGAGI (reference sequence). The CDR3 spans 14 residues. CDR3 region: CASSTREGGETQYF. CDR3 bases: TGTGCCAGCTCGACAAGGGAGGGGGGGGAGACCCAGTACTTC.

This clone qualifies as medium-sized (0.01 to 0.1%). The V and J genes are TRBV6-5 and TRBJ1-1, with D possibly matching TRBD1 (6 bases). Between the trimmed V and J ends, which lost 5 bases and 1 base, there was a span of 8 bases. Germline lookup yields CDR1 MNHEY and CDR2 SVGAGI. This CDR3 has 13 amino acids. CDR3 sequence reads: CASSQQGNTEAFF. The CDR3, as DNA: TGTGCCAGCAGTCAACAGGGGAACACTGAAGCTTTCTTT.

The CDR3 here is CASSGQGATYEQYF. The CDR3 bases are TGTGCCAGCAGTGGACAGGGGGCCACCTACGAGCAGTACTTC. The chain carries TRBV2 and TRBJ2-7; TRBD1 matches 10 bases. CDR1 is SNHLY, CDR2 FYNNEI, per germline. This CDR3 region has 14 residues. The junction had 2 bases not matched to a gene; V was cut back by 4 bases and J by 2 bases. Full variable domain (rest looked up from reference TRBV2 and TRBJ2-7): EPEVTQTPSHQVTQMGQEVILRCVPISNHLYFYWYRQILGQKVEFLVSFYNNEISEKSEIFDDQFSVERPDGSNFTLKIRSTKLEDSAMYFCASSGQGATYEQYFGPGTRLTVT.

The CDR3 is CASQAGGDYNEQFF. CDR3 DNA: TGTGCCAGCCAAGCGGGGGGGGACTACAATGAGCAGTTCTTC. The rearrangement links TRBV19 to TRBJ2-1, with 10 bases identical to TRBD2. The V and J ends lost 9 bases and 3 bases, in that order; junction bases with no gene match: 5. CDR3 size: 14 residues. Germline CDR1 LNHDA, CDR2 SQIVND (reference sequence).

The chain employs TRBV19 and TRBJ1-2, with no clear D. CDR3 length: 11 amino acids. Germline V gene sequence: CDR1 LNHDA, CDR2 SQIVND (reference sequence). Trimming cost V 9 bases and J 2 bases, with 7 bases left between them. This CDR3 is CASELNYGYTF. The CDR3, as DNA: TGTGCCAGCGAGCTAAACTATGGCTACACCTTC.

The J gene is TRBJ2-3, the V gene TRBV6-5; 7 positions match TRBD1. Per the germline V gene, CDR1 is MNHEY and CDR2 is SVGAGI. V shed 0 bases, J shed 3 bases, and the junction held 3 bases outside the gene matches. The length of the CDR3 is 15 residues. CDR3 nucleotides: TGTGCCAGCAGTTACTCTAGGGGGCTGACAGATACGCAGTATTTT. Protein product: CASSYSRGLTDTQYF.

The chain recombines TRBV10-1 with TRBJ2-2; a possible D gene is TRBD2 (5 bases). Trimming cost V 6 bases and J 3 bases, with 11 bases left between them. There are 14 residues in the CDR3. Germline loops: CDR1 WNHNN, CDR2 SYGVQD (reference sequence). DNA of the CDR3: TGCGCCAGCAGGGAATTGCGGGACACCGGGGAGCTGTTTTTT. Protein sequence: CASRELRDTGELFF.

This clone was seen a few times. The chain links TRBV6-6 to TRBJ1-3, with TRBD1 matching 7 bases. Unmatched junction bases numbered 4, after V lost 2 bases and J lost 3 bases. Germline V CDR1 and CDR2: MNHNY, SVGAGI (reference sequence). CDR3 size: 15 residues. The CDR3 spells CASSYAGGSGNTIYF. For the CDR3, the DNA is TGTGCCAGCAGTTACGCAGGGGGTAGTGGAAACACCATATATTTT.

This clone was found a few times. V and J are TRBV7-3 and TRBJ1-1; no firm D call. The CDR3 covers 13 residues. The germline V gene encodes CDR1 SGHTA and CDR2 FQGTGA. The V gene lost 2 bases and the J gene lost 0 bases, with 4 bases spanning the gap. The CDR3: CASSLSVNTEAFF. As DNA, the CDR3 is TGTGCCAGCAGCTTATCCGTGAACACTGAAGCTTTCTTT. Based on the CDR3 plus reference TRBV7-3 and TRBJ1-1, the full variable domain is GAGVSQTPSNKVTEKGKYVELRCDPISGHTALYWYRQSLGQGPEFLIYFQGTGAADDSGLPNDRFFAVRPEGSVSTLKIQRTERGDSAVYLCASSLSVNTEAFFGQGTRLTVV.

V is TRBV5-1 and J is TRBJ2-1; 8 positions agree with TRBD2. With 0 bases clipped from V and 4 bases from J, the junction kept 6 bases outside the gene matches. The CDR3 runs to 16 residues. Per germline, CDR1 SGHRS and CDR2 YFSETQ. CDR3 nucleotides: TGCGCCAGCAGCTTGGAGCGGGGGCTGGTTTACAATGAGCAGTTCTTC. Translated, it gives CASSLERGLVYNEQFF.